Listed below are T cell receptor beta chains from one sample, sequenced in a study of shared clonotypes between healthy human individuals. The table came from immunoSEQ multiplex PCR; TCRdb's copy has only in-frame clones and leaves some out. This table holds about 2.1 million clones, under 95% found once. The sample taken for sequencing was naive CD8+ T cells from PBMCs. These TCRs come from a man younger than 30 in good health. Some clones in this sample may be carry-over from other donors' samples. The CDR3 runs from the conserved cysteine through the conserved F or W. Each record gives: J gene, V gene, CDR3 protein.

TRBJ1-4 | TRBV6-1 | CASSEYPGPLKF
TRBJ2-1 | TRBV5-1 | CASSKGLAGANYNEQFF
TRBJ1-1 | TRBV2 | CASRNRDRGPNTEAFF
TRBJ1-3 | TRBV28 | CASSLWTRGSGNTIYF
TRBJ2-3 | TRBV7-2 | CASSMGALSTDTQYF
TRBJ2-1 | TRBV19 | CASSKQGWNEQFF
TRBJ2-1 | TRBV7-9 | CASSLGGLYNEQFF
TRBJ2-7 | TRBV28 | CASSPRVWEQYF
TRBJ1-4 | TRBV16 | CASIPIWTGGTEKLFF
TRBJ2-1 | TRBV4-1 | CASSEGVGTYNEQFF
TRBJ2-4 | TRBV7-9 | CASSLAANAKNIQYF
TRBJ2-1 | TRBV4-3 | CASSRLLAASSYNEQFF
TRBJ1-1 | TRBV7-6 | CASSFRGRHTEAFF
TRBJ1-1 | TRBV4-1 | CASSQEPSMNTEAFF
TRBJ1-2 | TRBV28 | CASSFQAGNGYTF
TRBJ2-7 | TRBV28 | CASSMGLTYEQYF
TRBJ1-4 | TRBV19 | CASTPNRDRGFEDEKLFF
TRBJ2-2 | TRBV28 | CASSHRGPSGELFF
TRBJ2-2 | TRBV29-1 | CSVVGSGRGAGELFF
TRBJ2-3 | TRBV5-1 | CASSLWGTKMDTQYF
TRBJ2-7 | TRBV7-8 | CASSLVELAGTTYEQYF
TRBJ2-1 | TRBV6-5 | CASSYRAFLGNEQFF
TRBJ2-7 | TRBV27 | CASSLSWGDKNYEQYF
TRBJ2-3 | TRBV9 | CASSVRVGDTQYF
TRBJ1-2 | TRBV28 | CASSSESRSGYTF
TRBJ2-1 | TRBV6-6 | CASSFSAGAAYNEQFF
TRBJ2-7 | TRBV5-6 | CASSLALADYEQYF
TRBJ2-7 | TRBV10-3 | CATRGSADEQYF
TRBJ2-7 | TRBV28 | CATGAGRTGFYEQYF
TRBJ1-1 | TRBV27 | CATWEGGTEAFF
TRBJ1-5 | TRBV28 | CASSFGSYQPQHF
TRBJ1-1 | TRBV5-1 | CASSLSPNTEAFF
TRBJ1-2 | TRBV27 | CASRGDSPDGYTF
TRBJ1-4 | TRBV28 | CASRRYGRDLANEKLFF
TRBJ2-1 | TRBV28 | CASSLDSSGNEQFF
TRBJ2-7 | TRBV5-1 | CASSLGDRFYDGQYF
TRBJ2-4 | TRBV29-1 | CSVEGQGNIQYF
TRBJ1-1 | TRBV7-9 | CASRFGTNTEAFF
TRBJ2-7 | TRBV9 | CASSPPPGTEAYEQYF
TRBJ1-1 | TRBV7-9 | CASSLTETGVGTEAFF
TRBJ2-3 | TRBV27 | CASSFNRDGTDTQYF
TRBJ1-1 | TRBV7-9 | CASTRGGDTEAFF
TRBJ2-7 | TRBV28 | CASSLNFEEGRAYEQYF
TRBJ2-2 | TRBV10-2 | CASRPGSGELFF
TRBJ2-1 | TRBV27 | CASSLKSTGSYNEQFF
TRBJ2-7 | TRBV28 | CASSLSWVHEQYF
TRBJ2-6 | TRBV12-5 | CASAPGQGSGANVLTF
TRBJ1-2 | TRBV5-4 | CASSLPGTDSSGYTF